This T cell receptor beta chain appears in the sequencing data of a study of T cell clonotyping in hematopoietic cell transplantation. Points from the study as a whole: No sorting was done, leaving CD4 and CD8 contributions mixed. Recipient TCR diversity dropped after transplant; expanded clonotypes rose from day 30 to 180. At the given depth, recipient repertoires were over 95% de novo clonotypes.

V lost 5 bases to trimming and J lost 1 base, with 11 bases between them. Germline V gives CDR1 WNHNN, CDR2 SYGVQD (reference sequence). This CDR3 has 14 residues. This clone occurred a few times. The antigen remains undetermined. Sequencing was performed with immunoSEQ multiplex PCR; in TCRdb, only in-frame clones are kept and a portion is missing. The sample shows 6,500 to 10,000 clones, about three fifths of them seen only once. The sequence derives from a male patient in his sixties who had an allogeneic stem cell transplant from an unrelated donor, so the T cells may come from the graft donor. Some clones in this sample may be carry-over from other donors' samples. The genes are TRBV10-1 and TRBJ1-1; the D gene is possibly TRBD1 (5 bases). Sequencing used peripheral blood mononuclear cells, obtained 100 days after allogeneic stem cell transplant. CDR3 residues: CASSTTTGNTEAFF. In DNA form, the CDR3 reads TGCGCCAGCAGTACTACCACAGGGAACACTGAAGCTTTCTTT.